Below, 22 T cell receptor beta chains from the same sample are listed, as sequenced in a study of blood T cell repertoires in COVID-19. This table comes from immunoSEQ multiplex PCR, and its TCRdb copy is limited to in-frame clones, with some not included. The top ten clones hold over 7% of a sample with around 130,000 clones, roughly three quarters of them seen once. The specimen was peripheral blood. The receptors derive from a human donor in a cohort sampled during active COVID-19.

The chain is built from TRBV30 and TRBJ1-3; 7 bases align to TRBD1. The V and J ends lost 0 bases and 4 bases, in that order; junction bases with no gene match: 9. The CDR3 totals 16 residues. The germline V gene encodes CDR1 GTSNPN and CDR2 SVGIG (reference sequence). CDR3 in DNA: TGTGCCTGGAGTGTACAGGACAGGCTTCCAGGAAACACCATATATTTT. Translating gives CAWSVQDRLPGNTIYF.

The chain couples TRBV2 to TRBJ2-5, with TRBD2 matching over 7 bases. Losses at the gene ends were 8 bases for V and 2 bases for J; bases not matched to a gene: 5. Germline V gives CDR1 SNHLY, CDR2 FYNNEI. The CDR3 consists of 13 residues. The CDR3 here is CASSSSGQETQYF. In DNA, the CDR3 is TGTGCCAGCTCTTCTAGCGGTCAAGAGACCCAGTACTTC.

The rearrangement links TRBV15 to TRBJ1-2, with D tentatively TRBD1 (5 bases). In germline, CDR1 is LNHNV, CDR2 YYDKDF (reference sequence). The CDR3 runs to 14 residues. The germline V and J ends were trimmed by 0 bases and 3 bases, with 8 bases remaining between them. The CDR3 region is CATSRERGYYGYTF. The DNA for the CDR3 is TGTGCCACCAGCAGAGAACGGGGGTACTATGGCTACACCTTC.

This clone turned up a few times. V is TRBV20-1 and J is TRBJ1-1, with no clear D. Looked up from germline, CDR1 is DFQATT and CDR2 is SNEGSKA (reference sequence). The CDR3 sequence is 11 residues long. The CDR3 loop reads CSLPMNTEAFF. The CDR3 DNA reads as TGCAGCCTTCCTATGAACACTGAAGCTTTCTTT.

CDR3 coding DNA: TGTGCCAGCACTCCCCAGGGGAGCAGCGGGAGGGCCTACGAGCAGTACTTC. Translating it yields CASTPQGSSGRAYEQYF. This chain connects TRBV7-8 to TRBJ2-7; 10 bases are a match to TRBD2. J was trimmed by 2 bases and V by 7 bases; bases with no gene match: 14. The CDR3 runs to 17 residues. The germline CDR1 and CDR2 sequences are SGHVS and FQNEAQ.

The chain carries TRBV13 and TRBJ1-2; a possible D gene is TRBD1 (5 bases). The CDR3 is made up of 13 amino acids. Per germline, CDR1 PRHDT and CDR2 FYEKMQ (reference sequence). Trimming left V 0 bases short and J 6 bases short, with 8 bases between. The CDR3 region is CASSLGGEDGYTF. The DNA of the CDR3 is TGTGCCAGCAGCTTAGGAGGGGAAGATGGCTACACCTTC.

The chain employs TRBV4-2 and TRBJ2-1, with 8 nucleotides matching TRBD2. The CDR3 has 20 amino acids. Germline loops: CDR1 LGHNA, CDR2 YNFKEQ. The V segment lost 0 bases and the J segment 6 bases; nucleotides outside the gene matches: 19. CDR3 in DNA: TGTGCCAGCAGCCAAGAAATAGCTAGCGGGCAACTAACCCTCCGCAATGAGCAGTTCTTC. This gives the protein CASSQEIASGQLTLRNEQFF.

The V and J genes are TRBV9 and TRBJ1-2, with D possibly TRBD1 on 5 matching bases. Germline loops: CDR1 SGDLS, CDR2 YYNGEE. Between the trimmed V and J ends, which lost 4 bases and 4 bases, there was a span of 11 bases. The CDR3 extends over 13 amino acids. The CDR3 loop is CASSPTEAYGYTF. The CDR3, as DNA: TGTGCCAGCAGCCCGACAGAAGCCTATGGCTACACCTTC.

V and J are TRBV19 and TRBJ1-3; no firm D call. The CDR3 is 15 residues long. The germline V and J ends were trimmed by 6 bases and 1 base, with 13 bases remaining between them. Per germline, CDR1 LNHDA and CDR2 SQIVND (reference sequence). In DNA, the CDR3 is TGTGCCAGTAGCAGAGCGGAGGGTTCTGGAAACACCATATATTTT. Amino acids: CASSRAEGSGNTIYF.

The chain links TRBV7-9 to TRBJ1-1; TRBD1 matches at 10 bases. This CDR3 region has 14 residues. V lost 5 bases to trimming and J lost 5 bases; unmatched junction nucleotides: 5. Germline CDR1 is SEHNR and CDR2 is FQNEAQ (reference sequence). The CDR3 loop reads CASSRRDRGTEAFF. The CDR3 DNA reads as TGTGCCAGCAGCCGACGGGACAGGGGAACTGAAGCTTTCTTT. The full variable domain, in which reference TRBV7-9 and TRBJ1-1 provide the parts outside the CDR3, is DTGVSQNPRHKITKRGQNVTFRCDPISEHNRLYWYRQTLGQGPEFLTYFQNEAQLEKSRLLSDRFSAERPKGSFSTLEIQRTEQGDSAMYLCASSRRDRGTEAFFGQGTRLTVV.

A single count supports this clone. The V gene is TRBV19, the J gene TRBJ2-6; D gene unclear. V gave up 1 base and J gave up 0 bases, with 10 bases separating them. There are 17 residues in the CDR3. Per the germline V gene, CDR1 is LNHDA and CDR2 is SQIVND (reference sequence). CDR3 in DNA: TGTGCCAGTAGTATAGTTTGGGCAGCCTCTGGGGCCAACGTCCTGACTTTC. Protein sequence: CASSIVWAASGANVLTF.

The table lists this clone with many counts. The J gene is TRBJ2-1, the V gene TRBV14; maybe TRBD1 (6 bases). The CDR3 covers 14 residues. Trimming pared 4 bases from V and 10 bases from J, leaving 17 bases between. CDR1 and CDR2 (germline): SGHDN, FVKESK. CDR3 loop: CASSLTGPPGEQFF. CDR3 DNA sequence: TGTGCCAGCAGCCTGACAGGCCCACCGGGCGAGCAGTTCTTC.

This clone was picked up one time. J is TRBJ2-7 and V is TRBV4-1, with D possibly TRBD2 on 6 matching bases. Per the germline V gene, CDR1 is MGHRA and CDR2 is YSYEKL. V gave up 2 bases and J gave up 3 bases, with 17 bases separating them. This CDR3 has 16 amino acids. The CDR3 reads CASSQQTPAGIYEQYF. As DNA, the CDR3 is TGCGCCAGCAGCCAACAAACCCCTGCGGGAATCTACGAGCAGTACTTC.

V gene TRBV6-5 combines with J gene TRBJ2-2, with 7 bases identical to TRBD2. Germline V gene data show CDR1 as MNHEY and CDR2 as SVGAGI. Unmatched junction bases numbered 1, after V lost 10 bases and J lost 5 bases. This CDR3 has 11 amino acids. The CDR3 here is CATGRTGELFF. As DNA, the CDR3 is TGTGCCACCGGGAGGACCGGGGAGCTGTTTTTT.

The gene calls are TRBV25-1 and TRBJ2-5, with D maybe TRBD1 (6 bases). The CDR3 extends over 13 amino acids. Looked up from germline, CDR1 is MGHDK and CDR2 is SYGVNS. The V end was cut by 8 bases, the J end by 5 bases, with 15 bases between. CDR3 amino acids: CASQASGVETQYF. The CDR3 coding sequence is TGTGCCAGCCAGGCGTCAGGGGTGGAGACCCAGTACTTC.

The J gene is TRBJ1-4, the V gene TRBV28, with D possibly being TRBD1 (6 bases). Germline assignment: CDR1 MDHEN and CDR2 SYDVKM. This CDR3 is built from 14 residues. V lost 3 bases, J lost 3 bases, and 8 bases lay in between. The DNA for the CDR3 is TGTGCCAGCAGTTTGACAGGCTCTAATGAAAAACTGTTTTTT. Amino acids: CASSLTGSNEKLFF.

The CDR3 protein is CASSLTRDTTDTQYF. The DNA for the CDR3 is TGTGCCAGCAGCTTAACGAGGGACACCACAGATACGCAGTATTTT. This chain connects TRBV7-3 to TRBJ2-3; maybe TRBD1 (6 bases). Germline lookup yields CDR1 SGHTA and CDR2 FQGTGA. V was shortened by 0 bases and J by 2 bases, with 9 bases between the two germline ends. The CDR3 length is 15 residues.

This clone was found many times. The chain recombines TRBV2 with TRBJ1-1; D is unclear. Trimming removed 7 bases at V and 2 bases at J, with 11 bases between. The CDR3 consists of 13 residues. Germline CDR1 SNHLY, CDR2 FYNNEI. The CDR3 protein is CASKSDHNTEAFF. The CDR3 coding sequence is TGTGCCAGCAAGTCAGATCACAACACTGAAGCTTTCTTT.

A note on this clone: The same CDR3 is also encoded by other DNA sequences in this sample. The V call is TRBV5-1, the J call TRBJ2-7; D call uncertain. The CDR3 extends over 13 amino acids. Trimming stripped 0 bases from V and 3 bases from J, with 7 bases between. Per the germline V gene, CDR1 is SGHRS and CDR2 is YFSETQ. The CDR3 loop reads CASSLGQLYEQYF. The CDR3 bases are TGCGCCAGCAGCTTGGGACAACTCTACGAGCAGTACTTC. The full variable domain, rest sourced from reference TRBV5-1 and TRBJ2-7, is KAGVTQTPRYLIKTRGQQVTLSCSPISGHRSVSWYQQTPGQGLQFLFEYFSETQRNKGNFPGRFSGRQFSNSRSEMNVSTLELGDSALYLCASSLGQLYEQYFGPGTRLTVT.

The chain joins TRBV21-1 to TRBJ1-3; the table's D call, TRBD1, was not checked against the DNA. TRBV21-1 is a recognized pseudogene. This CDR3 is 17 amino acids long. CDR3 in DNA: TGTGCCAGCACCAGCCGGACAGGGTTGAACTCTGGAAACACCATATATTTT. Translating it yields CASTSRTGLNSGNTIYF.

For this clone: Germline and junction disagree at one end, which may indicate a read error. This chain connects TRBV7-7 to TRBJ2-5; 8 bases match TRBD2. CDR1 is SSHAT, CDR2 FNYEAQ, per germline (reference sequence). The CDR3 consists of 15 residues. CDR3 sequence: CASSLGAGGEETQYF. CDR3 DNA: TGTGCTAGCAGCTTAGGCGCGGGGGGCGAAGAGACCCAGTACTTC. The full variable domain, in which reference TRBV7-7 and TRBJ2-5 provide the parts outside the CDR3, is GAGVSQSPRYKVTKRGQDVTLRCDPISSHATLYWYQQALGQGPEFLTYFNYEAQPDKSGLPSDRFSAERPEGSISTLTIQRTEQRDSAMYRCASSLGAGGEETQYFGPGTRLLVL.

This clone was picked up a small number of times. V is TRBV5-1 and J is TRBJ1-5, with D perhaps TRBD1 (6 bases). Germline V gene lookup returns CDR1 SGHRS and CDR2 YFSETQ. The V and J ends lost 0 bases and 6 bases respectively, with 10 bases between them. The CDR3 length is 14 residues. The CDR3 sequence: CASSLDGGAQPQHF. CDR3 in DNA: TGCGCCAGCAGCTTGGATGGGGGGGCTCAGCCCCAGCATTTT.